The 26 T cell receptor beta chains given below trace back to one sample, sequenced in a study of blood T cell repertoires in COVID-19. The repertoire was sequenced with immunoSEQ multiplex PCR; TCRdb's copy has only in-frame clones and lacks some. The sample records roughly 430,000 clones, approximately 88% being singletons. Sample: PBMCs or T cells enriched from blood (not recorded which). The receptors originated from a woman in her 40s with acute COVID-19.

CDR3 residues: CATSDPGQGVGEQFF. The CDR3 DNA sequence: TGTGCCACCAGTGATCCGGGACAGGGCGTTGGTGAGCAGTTCTTC. The chain links TRBV24-1 to TRBJ2-1, with 9 bases fitting TRBD1. Unmatched junction bases numbered 8, after V lost 3 bases and J lost 9 bases. Germline lookup yields CDR1 KGHDR and CDR2 SFDVKD. This CDR3 is built from 15 residues.

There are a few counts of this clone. Here the CDR3 DNA reads TGTGCCTGGAGGAGGGACAGGGGGCCTAACTATGGCTACACCTTC. Translating it yields CAWRRDRGPNYGYTF. The chain uses TRBV30 and TRBJ1-2; 12 bases match TRBD1. Germline V lookup: CDR1 GTSNPN, CDR2 SVGIG (reference sequence). Trimming at V came to 3 bases and at J to 0 bases, leaving 2 bases not matched to a gene. The CDR3 loop spans 15 amino acids.

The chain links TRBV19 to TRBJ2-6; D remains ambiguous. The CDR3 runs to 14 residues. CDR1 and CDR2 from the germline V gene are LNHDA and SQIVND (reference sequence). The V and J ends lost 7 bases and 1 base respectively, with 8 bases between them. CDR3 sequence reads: CASNPTSGANVLTF. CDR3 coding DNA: TGTGCCAGTAACCCGACATCTGGGGCCAACGTCCTGACTTTC.

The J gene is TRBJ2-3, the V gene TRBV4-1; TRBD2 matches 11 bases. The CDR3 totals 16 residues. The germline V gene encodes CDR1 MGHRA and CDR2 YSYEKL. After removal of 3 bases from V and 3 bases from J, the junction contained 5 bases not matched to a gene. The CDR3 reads CASSQLTSGATDTQYF. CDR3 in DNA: TGCGCCAGCAGCCAGTTGACTAGCGGGGCAACAGATACGCAGTATTTT.

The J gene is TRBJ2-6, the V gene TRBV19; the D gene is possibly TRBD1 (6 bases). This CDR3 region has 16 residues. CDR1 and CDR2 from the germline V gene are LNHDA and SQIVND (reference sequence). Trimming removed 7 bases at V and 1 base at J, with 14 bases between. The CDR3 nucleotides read TGTGCCAGTACCCGAGCACAGGGTTCTGGGGCCAACGTCCTGACTTTC. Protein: CASTRAQGSGANVLTF.

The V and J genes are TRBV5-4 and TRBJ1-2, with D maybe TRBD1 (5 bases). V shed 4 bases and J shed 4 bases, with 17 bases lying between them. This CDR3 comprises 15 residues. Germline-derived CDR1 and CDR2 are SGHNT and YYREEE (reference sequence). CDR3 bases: TGTGCCAGCAGCGGGGCCTCGGATCAGACCTATGGCTACACCTTC. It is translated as CASSGASDQTYGYTF. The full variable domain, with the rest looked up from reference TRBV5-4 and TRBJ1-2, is ETGVTQSPTHLIKTRGQQVTLRCSSQSGHNTVSWYQQALGQGPQFIFQYYREEENGRGNFPPRFSGLQFPNYSSELNVNALELDDSALYLCASSGASDQTYGYTFGSGTRLTVV.

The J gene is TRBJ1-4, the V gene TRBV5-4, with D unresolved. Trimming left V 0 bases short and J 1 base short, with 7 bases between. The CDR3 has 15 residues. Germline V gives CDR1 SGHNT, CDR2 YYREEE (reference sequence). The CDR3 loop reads CASSLEGGTNEKLFF. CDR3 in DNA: TGTGCCAGCAGCTTGGAGGGAGGAACTAATGAAAAACTGTTTTTT. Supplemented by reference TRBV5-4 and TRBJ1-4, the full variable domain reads ETGVTQSPTHLIKTRGQQVTLRCSSQSGHNTVSWYQQALGQGPQFIFQYYREEENGRGNFPPRFSGLQFPNYSSELNVNALELDDSALYLCASSLEGGTNEKLFFGSGTQLSVL.

The DNA of the CDR3 is TGTGCCAGCAGCCCCGAACCCACAGGAGAACGGCCCCAGCATTTT. It is translated as CASSPEPTGERPQHF. The rearrangement links TRBV5-5 to TRBJ1-5; the D gene is possibly TRBD1 (5 bases). This CDR3 has 15 amino acids. Germline V gene sequence: CDR1 SGHKS, CDR2 YYEKEE (reference sequence). V lost 4 bases and J lost 9, with 20 bases in between.

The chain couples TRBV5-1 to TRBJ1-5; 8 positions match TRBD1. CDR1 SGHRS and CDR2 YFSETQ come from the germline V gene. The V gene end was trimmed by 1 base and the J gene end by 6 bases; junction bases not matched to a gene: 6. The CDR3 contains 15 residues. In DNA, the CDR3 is TGCGCCAGCAGCTTGTCAGGGACAGGCTTTCAGCCCCAGCATTTT. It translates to CASSLSGTGFQPQHF.

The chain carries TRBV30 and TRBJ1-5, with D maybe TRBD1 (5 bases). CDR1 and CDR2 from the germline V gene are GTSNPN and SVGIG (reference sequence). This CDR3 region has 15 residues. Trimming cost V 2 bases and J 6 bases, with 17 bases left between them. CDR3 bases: TGTGCCTGGAGTAACAGCCCGGGCGGGGGTCAGCCCCAGCATTTT. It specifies CAWSNSPGGGQPQHF.

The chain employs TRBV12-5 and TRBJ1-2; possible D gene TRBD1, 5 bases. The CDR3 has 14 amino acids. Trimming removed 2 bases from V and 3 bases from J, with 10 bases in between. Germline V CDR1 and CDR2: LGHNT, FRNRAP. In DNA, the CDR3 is TGTGCTAGTGGTTTGTATCCAGGGTACTATGGCTACACCTTC. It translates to CASGLYPGYYGYTF.

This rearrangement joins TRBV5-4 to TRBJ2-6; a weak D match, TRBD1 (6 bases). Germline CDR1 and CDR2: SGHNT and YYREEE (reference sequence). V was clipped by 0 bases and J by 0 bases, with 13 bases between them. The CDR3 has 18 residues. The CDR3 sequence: CASSLEAGESSGANVLTF. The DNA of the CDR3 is TGTGCCAGCAGCTTGGAGGCAGGGGAAAGCTCTGGGGCCAACGTCCTGACTTTC.

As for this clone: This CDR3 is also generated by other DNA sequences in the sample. For the CDR3, the DNA is TGCGCCAGCAGCTTAACAAGCGGGGGGGCCTACAATGAGCAGTTCTTC. Translation gives CASSLTSGGAYNEQFF. This sequence joins TRBV5-1 and TRBJ2-1; TRBD2 agrees at 10 bases. V gave up 2 bases and J gave up 2 bases; unmatched junction bases: 4. Germline V gene lookup returns CDR1 SGHRS and CDR2 YFSETQ. The CDR3 loop spans 16 amino acids.

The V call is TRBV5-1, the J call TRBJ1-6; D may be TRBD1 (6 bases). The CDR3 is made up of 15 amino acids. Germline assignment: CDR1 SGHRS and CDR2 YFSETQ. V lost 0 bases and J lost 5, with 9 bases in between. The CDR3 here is CASSLVRGNNSPLHF. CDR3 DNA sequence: TGCGCCAGCAGCTTGGTAAGGGGGAATAATTCACCCCTCCACTTT.

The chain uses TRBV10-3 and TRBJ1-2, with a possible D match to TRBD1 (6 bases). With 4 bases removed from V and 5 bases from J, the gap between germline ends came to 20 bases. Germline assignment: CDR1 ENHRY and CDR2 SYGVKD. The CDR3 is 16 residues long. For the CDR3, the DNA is TGTGCCATCAGTGGGGACAAGAAGGAGATTGGGTATGGCTACACCTTC. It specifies CAISGDKKEIGYGYTF.

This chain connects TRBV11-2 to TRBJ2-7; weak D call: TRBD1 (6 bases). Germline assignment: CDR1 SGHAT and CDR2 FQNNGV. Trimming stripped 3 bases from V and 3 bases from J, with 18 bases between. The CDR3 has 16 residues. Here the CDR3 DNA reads TGTGCCAGCAGCTTGGGCCACACAGGGAGCGGCTACGAGCAGTACTTC. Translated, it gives CASSLGHTGSGYEQYF.

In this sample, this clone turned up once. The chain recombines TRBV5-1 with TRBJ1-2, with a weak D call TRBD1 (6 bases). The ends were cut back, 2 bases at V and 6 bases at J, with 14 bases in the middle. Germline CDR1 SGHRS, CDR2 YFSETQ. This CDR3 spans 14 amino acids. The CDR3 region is CASSFETGLNGYTF. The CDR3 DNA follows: TGCGCCAGCAGCTTTGAAACAGGGCTAAATGGCTACACCTTC.

CDR3 in DNA: TGTGCCAGCAGTTACTCTTCACAGGGGGCCGAGACCCAGTACTTC. Protein sequence: CASSYSSQGAETQYF. The J gene is TRBJ2-5, the V gene TRBV6-5; TRBD1 agrees at 9 bases. This CDR3 has 15 residues. Germline values: CDR1 MNHEY, CDR2 SVGAGI. V trimming: 0 bases; J trimming: 5 bases; junction bases outside the gene matches: 4.

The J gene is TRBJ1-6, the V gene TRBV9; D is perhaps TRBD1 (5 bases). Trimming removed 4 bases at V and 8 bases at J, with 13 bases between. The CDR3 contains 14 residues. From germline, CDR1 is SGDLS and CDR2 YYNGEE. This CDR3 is CASSPRRADSPLHF. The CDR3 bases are TGTGCCAGCAGCCCCCGCAGGGCTGATTCACCCCTCCACTTT. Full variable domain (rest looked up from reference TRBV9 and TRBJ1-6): DSGVTQTPKHLITATGQRVTLRCSPRSGDLSVYWYQQSLDQGLQFLIQYYNGEERAKGNILERFSAQQFPDLHSELNLSSLELGDSALYFCASSPRRADSPLHFGNGTRLTVT.

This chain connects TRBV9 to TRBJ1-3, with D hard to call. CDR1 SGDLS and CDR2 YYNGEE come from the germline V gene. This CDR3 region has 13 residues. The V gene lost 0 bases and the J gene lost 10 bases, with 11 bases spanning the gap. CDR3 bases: TGTGCCAGCAGCGTAGAACCCTTGAGGACCATATATTTT. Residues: CASSVEPLRTIYF.

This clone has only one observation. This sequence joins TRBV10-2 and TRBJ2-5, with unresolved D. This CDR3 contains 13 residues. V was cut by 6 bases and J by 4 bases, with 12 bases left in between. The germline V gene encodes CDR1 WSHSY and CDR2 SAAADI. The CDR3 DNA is TGCGCCAGCAGGCCGAGACTTTTAGAGACCCAGTACTTC. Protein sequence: CASRPRLLETQYF.

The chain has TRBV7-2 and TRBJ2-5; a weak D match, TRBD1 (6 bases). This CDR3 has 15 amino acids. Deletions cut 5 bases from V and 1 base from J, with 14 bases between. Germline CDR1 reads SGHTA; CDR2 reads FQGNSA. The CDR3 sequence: CASSLTGTIQETQYF. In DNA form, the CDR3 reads TGTGCCAGCAGCCTAACCGGGACAATCCAAGAGACCCAGTACTTC. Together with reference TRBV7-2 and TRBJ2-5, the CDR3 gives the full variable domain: GAGVSQSPSNKVTEKGKDVELRCDPISGHTALYWYRQSLGQGLEFLIYFQGNSAPDKSGLPSDRFSAERTGGSVSTLTIQRTQQEDSAVYLCASSLTGTIQETQYFGPGTRLLVL.

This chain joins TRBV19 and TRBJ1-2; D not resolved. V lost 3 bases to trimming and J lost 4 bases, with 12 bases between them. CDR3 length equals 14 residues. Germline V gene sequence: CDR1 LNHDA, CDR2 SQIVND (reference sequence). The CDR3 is CASSILERGYGYTF. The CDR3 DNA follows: TGTGCCAGTAGTATCCTTGAGAGAGGCTATGGCTACACCTTC. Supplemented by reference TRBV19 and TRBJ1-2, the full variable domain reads DGGITQSPKYLFRKEGQNVTLSCEQNLNHDAMYWYRQDPGQGLRLIYYSQIVNDFQKGDIAEGYSVSREKKESFPLTVTSAQKNPTAFYLCASSILERGYGYTFGSGTRLTVV.

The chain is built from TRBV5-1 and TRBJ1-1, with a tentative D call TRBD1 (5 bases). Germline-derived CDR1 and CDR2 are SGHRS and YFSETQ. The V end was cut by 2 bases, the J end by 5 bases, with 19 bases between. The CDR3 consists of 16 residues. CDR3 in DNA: TGCGCCAGCAGCTTCAATCCGGGGGGAGTAAGGACTGAAGCTTTCTTT. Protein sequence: CASSFNPGGVRTEAFF.

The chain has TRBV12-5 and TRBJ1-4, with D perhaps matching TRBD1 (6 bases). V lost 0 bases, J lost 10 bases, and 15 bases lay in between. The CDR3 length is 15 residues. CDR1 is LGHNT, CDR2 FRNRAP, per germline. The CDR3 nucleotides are TGTGCTAGTGGTTTGGTATCGACAGGAGCCCCAAAACTGTTTTTT. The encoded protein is CASGLVSTGAPKLFF.

The CDR3 loop is CASTPGRIFYGYTF. The CDR3 coding sequence is TGTGCCAGTACCCCTGGCAGGATATTCTATGGCTACACCTTC. The chain employs TRBV19 and TRBJ1-2; D not certain. V was trimmed by 7 bases and J by 4 bases, leaving 16 bases between them. There are 14 residues in the CDR3. Germline V gene lookup returns CDR1 LNHDA and CDR2 SQIVND (reference sequence).